These T cell receptor beta chains were read from a single sample in a study of technical replicates of blood from several donors. The repertoire was sequenced with immunoSEQ multiplex PCR; TCRdb's copy has only in-frame clones and lacks some. The top ten hold 3.5% to 5.5% of the sample, which has some 64,000 clones, about 92% seen once. Material: PBMCs. All receptors derive from a human donor in good health. Some clones in this sample may be carry-over from other donors' samples. CDR3s include the opening cysteine and the closing phenylalanine or tryptophan. Each record gives: V gene, J gene, clone size, D gene, CDR3 protein, CDR3 DNA. A D gene is named only where the DNA matches it firmly. The size of a clone is reported for some rows only, either as once, few or many, or as a class for expanded clones.

v_call: TRBV7-9; j_call: TRBJ1-5; clone_size: NA; d_call: NA; cdr3_aa: CASSSGVQPQHF; cdr3_nt: TGTGCCAGCAGCTCAGGGGTTCAGCCCCAGCATTTT
v_call: TRBV6-1; j_call: TRBJ2-1; clone_size: NA; d_call: TRBD2; cdr3_aa: CASTEASGRSDEQFF; cdr3_nt: TGTGCCAGCACTGAAGCTAGCGGGAGAAGTGATGAGCAGTTCTTC
v_call: TRBV18; j_call: TRBJ1-2; clone_size: NA; d_call: NA; cdr3_aa: CASSPSEQGGGYTF; cdr3_nt: TGTGCCAGCTCACCCTCGGAGCAGGGAGGCGGCTACACCTTC
v_call: TRBV5-6; j_call: TRBJ2-7; clone_size: NA; d_call: NA; cdr3_aa: CASSIGTFEQYF; cdr3_nt: TGTGCCAGCAGCATCGGGACTTTTGAGCAGTACTTC
v_call: TRBV11-2; j_call: TRBJ2-7; clone_size: NA; d_call: NA; cdr3_aa: CASSLWSGQYEQYF; cdr3_nt: TGTGCCAGCAGCTTATGGAGTGGCCAGTACGAGCAGTACTTC
v_call: TRBV9; j_call: TRBJ1-6; clone_size: NA; d_call: NA; cdr3_aa: CASSPSTEGSYNSPLHF; cdr3_nt: TGTGCCAGCAGCCCATCGACAGAAGGCTCCTATAATTCACCCCTCCACTTT
v_call: TRBV6-6; j_call: TRBJ2-7; clone_size: NA; d_call: TRBD2; cdr3_aa: CASSYTNGGSPYF; cdr3_nt: TGTGCCAGCAGTTATACCAACGGGGGGAGTCCGTACTTC
v_call: TRBV9; j_call: TRBJ2-7; clone_size: once; d_call: TRBD2; cdr3_aa: CASSVELAGGEQYF; cdr3_nt: TGTGCCAGCAGCGTAGAACTAGCGGGAGGCGAGCAGTACTTC
v_call: TRBV10-3; j_call: TRBJ1-5; clone_size: NA; d_call: NA; cdr3_aa: CAISKDGIQPQHF; cdr3_nt: TGTGCCATCAGTAAGGACGGGATTCAGCCCCAGCATTTT
v_call: TRBV5-1; j_call: TRBJ2-1; clone_size: NA; d_call: TRBD2; cdr3_aa: CASSRGGSGNEQFF; cdr3_nt: TGCGCCAGCAGCCGCGGTGGTAGCGGGAATGAGCAGTTCTTC
v_call: TRBV5-6; j_call: TRBJ2-4; clone_size: NA; d_call: NA; cdr3_aa: CASSLEGVGNIQYF; cdr3_nt: TGTGCCAGCAGCTTGGAGGGAGTTGGAAACATTCAGTACTTC
v_call: TRBV25-1; j_call: TRBJ2-2; clone_size: NA; d_call: NA; cdr3_aa: CASRLGISGELFF; cdr3_nt: TGTGCCAGTCGTCTAGGAATCTCCGGGGAGCTGTTTTTT
v_call: TRBV7-3; j_call: TRBJ2-1; clone_size: NA; d_call: NA; cdr3_aa: CASSSSLSSYNEQFF; cdr3_nt: TGTGCCAGCAGCTCCTCGTTGAGCTCCTACAATGAGCAGTTCTTC
v_call: TRBV7-9; j_call: TRBJ2-7; clone_size: NA; d_call: NA; cdr3_aa: CASSLENTGSEQYF; cdr3_nt: TGTGCCAGCAGCTTAGAGAACACAGGATCCGAGCAGTACTTC
v_call: TRBV28; j_call: TRBJ1-2; clone_size: NA; d_call: NA; cdr3_aa: CASRWGDGYTF; cdr3_nt: TGTGCCAGCAGGTGGGGGGATGGCTACACCTTC
v_call: TRBV30; j_call: TRBJ1-5; clone_size: NA; d_call: NA; cdr3_aa: CAWSPTGGKHWPQHF; cdr3_nt: TGTGCCTGGAGCCCTACGGGAGGGAAACACTGGCCCCAGCATTTT
v_call: TRBV4-3; j_call: TRBJ1-5; clone_size: NA; d_call: NA; cdr3_aa: CASSQDQLKDYSNQPQHF; cdr3_nt: TGCGCCAGCAGCCAAGACCAACTAAAGGATTATAGCAATCAGCCCCAGCATTTT
v_call: TRBV7-2; j_call: TRBJ2-3; clone_size: once; d_call: TRBD2; cdr3_aa: CASSSGLAGESDTQYF; cdr3_nt: TGTGCCAGCAGCAGCGGACTAGCGGGAGAGTCAGATACGCAGTATTTT
v_call: TRBV30; j_call: TRBJ1-5; clone_size: NA; d_call: NA; cdr3_aa: CAWSTGISNQPQHF; cdr3_nt: TGTGCCTGGAGTACAGGGATCAGCAATCAGCCCCAGCATTTT
v_call: TRBV6-1; j_call: TRBJ1-1; clone_size: NA; d_call: NA; cdr3_aa: CASSESLSPGTEAFF; cdr3_nt: TGTGCCAGCAGTGAAAGTCTGTCGCCGGGGACTGAAGCTTTCTTT
v_call: TRBV7-8; j_call: TRBJ1-2; clone_size: NA; d_call: TRBD1; cdr3_aa: CASSSSWTGHYGYTF; cdr3_nt: TGTGCCAGCAGCTCATCCTGGACAGGGCACTATGGCTACACCTTC
v_call: TRBV4-3; j_call: TRBJ2-1; clone_size: NA; d_call: TRBD2; cdr3_aa: CASSQDVGLAGGRSYNEQFF; cdr3_nt: TGCGCCAGCAGCCAAGATGTGGGACTAGCGGGAGGTCGGTCCTACAATGAGCAGTTCTTC
v_call: TRBV10-3; j_call: TRBJ1-1; clone_size: NA; d_call: NA; cdr3_aa: CAISTGPGTEAFF; cdr3_nt: TGTGCCATCAGTACAGGGCCGGGCACTGAAGCTTTCTTT
v_call: TRBV19; j_call: TRBJ2-5; clone_size: NA; d_call: TRBD2; cdr3_aa: CASSPGTSGAETQYF; cdr3_nt: TGTGCCAGTAGTCCAGGGACTAGCGGGGCAGAGACCCAGTACTTC
v_call: TRBV7-9; j_call: TRBJ2-1; clone_size: NA; d_call: NA; cdr3_aa: CASSEEANYNEQFF; cdr3_nt: TGTGCCAGCAGCGAAGAGGCAAACTACAATGAGCAGTTCTTC
v_call: TRBV18; j_call: TRBJ1-1; clone_size: NA; d_call: NA; cdr3_aa: CASSPPVNTEAFF; cdr3_nt: TGTGCCAGCTCACCTCCGGTGAACACTGAAGCTTTCTTT
v_call: TRBV18; j_call: TRBJ2-7; clone_size: NA; d_call: TRBD1; cdr3_aa: CASSRQGSSYEQYF; cdr3_nt: TGTGCCAGCTCACGACAGGGGAGCTCCTACGAGCAGTACTTC
v_call: TRBV7-9; j_call: TRBJ1-6; clone_size: NA; d_call: TRBD1; cdr3_aa: CASSTRDSLGSPLHF; cdr3_nt: TGTGCCAGCAGCACCCGGGACAGTTTGGGGTCACCCCTCCACTTT
v_call: TRBV13; j_call: TRBJ2-7; clone_size: NA; d_call: TRBD2; cdr3_aa: CASSLRSSGGYEQYF; cdr3_nt: TGTGCCAGCAGCTTACGCTCTAGCGGGGGCTACGAGCAGTACTTC
v_call: TRBV2; j_call: TRBJ1-4; clone_size: NA; d_call: NA; cdr3_aa: CASSESDHPGGEKLFF; cdr3_nt: TGTGCCAGCAGTGAATCAGACCACCCAGGAGGTGAAAAACTGTTTTTT
v_call: TRBV2; j_call: TRBJ1-5; clone_size: NA; d_call: NA; cdr3_aa: CASSEVKVGAQHF; cdr3_nt: TGTGCCAGCAGTGAGGTTAAGGTAGGAGCCCAGCATTTT
v_call: TRBV6-5; j_call: TRBJ1-4; clone_size: NA; d_call: NA; cdr3_aa: CASSYSQLPNEKLFF; cdr3_nt: TGTGCCAGCAGTTACTCGCAACTCCCTAATGAAAAACTGTTTTTT
v_call: TRBV4-3; j_call: TRBJ1-1; clone_size: NA; d_call: NA; cdr3_aa: CASSKEGGSGTEAFF; cdr3_nt: TGCGCCAGCAGCAAAGAAGGCGGTTCGGGGACTGAAGCTTTCTTT
v_call: TRBV7-2; j_call: TRBJ1-5; clone_size: NA; d_call: NA; cdr3_aa: CASSLVSGSHQPQHF; cdr3_nt: TGTGCCAGCAGCTTAGTTTCGGGGTCACATCAGCCCCAGCATTTT
v_call: TRBV19; j_call: TRBJ2-1; clone_size: NA; d_call: TRBD1; cdr3_aa: CASSIDRGGQRHEQFF; cdr3_nt: TGTGCCAGTAGTATAGATAGAGGGGGCCAGCGACATGAGCAGTTCTTC
v_call: TRBV5-1; j_call: TRBJ2-7; clone_size: once; d_call: NA; cdr3_aa: CASSLDSTQREQYF; cdr3_nt: TGCGCCAGCAGCTTGGACTCCACGCAGCGGGAGCAGTACTTC
v_call: TRBV6-5; j_call: TRBJ1-2; clone_size: NA; d_call: TRBD1; cdr3_aa: CASSFSGQRASTF; cdr3_nt: TGTGCCAGCAGTTTCTCGGGACAGAGGGCTAGTACCTTC
v_call: TRBV6-5; j_call: TRBJ1-1; clone_size: NA; d_call: NA; cdr3_aa: CASSYSAWGGNTEAFF; cdr3_nt: TGTGCCAGCAGTTACTCCGCGTGGGGGGGGAACACTGAAGCTTTCTTT
v_call: TRBV11-2; j_call: TRBJ2-3; clone_size: few; d_call: TRBD2; cdr3_aa: CASSQGLARSTDTQYF; cdr3_nt: TGTGCCAGCAGCCAAGGACTAGCAAGGAGCACAGATACGCAGTATTTT
v_call: TRBV23-1; j_call: TRBJ2-3; clone_size: NA; d_call: NA; cdr3_aa: CASSPNDRDTQYF; cdr3_nt: TGCGCCAGCAGTCCAAACGATAGAGATACGCAGTATTTT
v_call: TRBV5-8; j_call: TRBJ2-7; clone_size: NA; d_call: TRBD1; cdr3_aa: CASSLQGGYEQYF; cdr3_nt: TGTGCCAGCAGCCTACAGGGGGGTTACGAGCAGTACTTC
v_call: TRBV5-6; j_call: TRBJ2-1; clone_size: NA; d_call: NA; cdr3_aa: CASSFVQGSYNEQFF; cdr3_nt: TGTGCCAGCAGCTTTGTACAGGGTTCCTACAATGAGCAGTTCTTC
v_call: TRBV27; j_call: TRBJ2-3; clone_size: once; d_call: NA; cdr3_aa: CASSRSKGRVTDTQYF; cdr3_nt: TGTGCCAGCTCAAGGTCAAAGGGCAGGGTCACAGATACGCAGTATTTT
v_call: TRBV4-3; j_call: TRBJ2-6; clone_size: NA; d_call: NA; cdr3_aa: CASSQVGPGANVLTF; cdr3_nt: TGCGCCAGCAGCCAAGTTGGGCCTGGGGCCAACGTCCTGACTTTC
v_call: TRBV5-1; j_call: TRBJ1-1; clone_size: once; d_call: TRBD1; cdr3_aa: CASSSDRGRAEHTEAFF; cdr3_nt: TGCGCCAGCAGCTCTGACAGGGGGCGGGCGGAACACACTGAAGCTTTCTTT
v_call: TRBV11-1; j_call: TRBJ1-6; clone_size: NA; d_call: TRBD1; cdr3_aa: CASSRTGNNSPLHF; cdr3_nt: TGTGCCAGCAGCAGGACAGGGAACAATTCACCCCTCCACTTT
v_call: TRBV4-3; j_call: TRBJ2-3; clone_size: NA; d_call: TRBD2; cdr3_aa: CASSQESGRAGDTQYF; cdr3_nt: TGCGCCAGCAGCCAGGAAAGCGGGAGGGCCGGGGATACGCAGTATTTT
v_call: TRBV9; j_call: TRBJ2-7; clone_size: NA; d_call: NA; cdr3_aa: CASSVSLPQGGSYEQYF; cdr3_nt: TGTGCCAGCAGCGTTTCACTCCCCCAAGGGGGATCCTACGAGCAGTACTTC
v_call: TRBV7-8; j_call: TRBJ2-2; clone_size: NA; d_call: NA; cdr3_aa: CASSLEVTYTTGELFF; cdr3_nt: TGTGCCAGCAGCTTAGAAGTGACATACACCACCGGGGAGCTGTTTTTT
v_call: TRBV6-5; j_call: TRBJ1-2; clone_size: NA; d_call: NA; cdr3_aa: CASSLEGGDYGYTF; cdr3_nt: TGTGCCAGCAGTCTCGAGGGGGGGGACTATGGCTACACCTTC
v_call: TRBV7-6; j_call: TRBJ2-2; clone_size: NA; d_call: TRBD2; cdr3_aa: CASSLSAGVSGELFF; cdr3_nt: TGTGCCAGCAGCTTATCTGCGGGAGTGTCCGGGGAGCTGTTTTTT
v_call: TRBV18; j_call: TRBJ2-1; clone_size: NA; d_call: NA; cdr3_aa: CASSLLGRGMEQFF; cdr3_nt: TGTGCCAGCTCACTTCTGGGACGCGGGATGGAGCAGTTCTTC
v_call: TRBV7-2; j_call: TRBJ1-2; clone_size: NA; d_call: NA; cdr3_aa: CASRAQTGLRGYTF; cdr3_nt: TGTGCCAGCAGAGCACAGACAGGCCTGCGTGGCTACACCTTC
v_call: TRBV7-9; j_call: TRBJ2-5; clone_size: NA; d_call: TRBD1; cdr3_aa: CASSSRDSQETQYF; cdr3_nt: TGTGCCAGCAGCAGCCGGGACAGTCAAGAGACCCAGTACTTC
v_call: TRBV5-4; j_call: TRBJ2-3; clone_size: NA; d_call: TRBD2; cdr3_aa: CASSRGGGSTDTQYF; cdr3_nt: TGTGCCAGCAGTCGTGGGGGGGGAAGCACAGATACGCAGTATTTT
v_call: TRBV19; j_call: TRBJ1-4; clone_size: NA; d_call: TRBD1; cdr3_aa: CASKNRGDYATNEKLFF; cdr3_nt: TGTGCCAGTAAAAACAGGGGAGATTACGCAACTAATGAAAAACTGTTTTTT
v_call: TRBV5-1; j_call: TRBJ2-5; clone_size: NA; d_call: TRBD2; cdr3_aa: CASSLFPSGSGETQYF; cdr3_nt: TGCGCCAGCAGCTTGTTTCCTAGCGGGAGTGGTGAGACCCAGTACTTC